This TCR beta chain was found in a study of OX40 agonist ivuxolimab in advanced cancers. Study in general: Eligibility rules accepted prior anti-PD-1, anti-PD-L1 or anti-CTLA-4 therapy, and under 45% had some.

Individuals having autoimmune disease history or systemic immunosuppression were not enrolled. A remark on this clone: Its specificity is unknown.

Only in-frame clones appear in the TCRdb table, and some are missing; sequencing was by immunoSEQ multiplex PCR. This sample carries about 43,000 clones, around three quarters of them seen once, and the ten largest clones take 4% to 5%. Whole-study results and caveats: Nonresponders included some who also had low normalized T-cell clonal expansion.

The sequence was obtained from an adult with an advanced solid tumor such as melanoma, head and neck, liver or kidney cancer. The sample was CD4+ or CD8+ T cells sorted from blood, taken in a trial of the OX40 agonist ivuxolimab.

CDR3 DNA sequence: TGTGCCAGCAGCCGACAGGGGGCGGGGCAGCCCCAGCATTTT. Protein sequence: CASSRQGAGQPQHF. The chain recombines TRBV5-6 with TRBJ1-5, with 10 bases that match TRBD1. The germline CDR1 and CDR2 sequences are SGHDT and YYEEEE. J gave up 7 bases and V 4 bases, and 5 bases lay outside the gene matches. CDR3 length: 14 residues.